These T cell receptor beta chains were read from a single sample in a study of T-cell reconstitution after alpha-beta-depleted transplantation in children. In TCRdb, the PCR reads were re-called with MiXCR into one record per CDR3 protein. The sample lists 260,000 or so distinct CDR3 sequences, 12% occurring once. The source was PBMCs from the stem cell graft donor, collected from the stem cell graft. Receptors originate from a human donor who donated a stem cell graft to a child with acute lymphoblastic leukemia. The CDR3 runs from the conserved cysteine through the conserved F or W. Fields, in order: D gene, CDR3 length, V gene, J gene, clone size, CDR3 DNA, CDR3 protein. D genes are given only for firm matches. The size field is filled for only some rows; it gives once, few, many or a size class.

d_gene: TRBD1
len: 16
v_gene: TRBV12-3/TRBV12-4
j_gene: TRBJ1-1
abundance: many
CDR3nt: TGTGCCAGCAGTTTGGGACCCCGGGACAGGGACTCTGAAGCTTTCTTT
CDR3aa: CASSLGPRDRDSEAFF

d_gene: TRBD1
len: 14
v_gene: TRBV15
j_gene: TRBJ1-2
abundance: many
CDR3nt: TGTGCCACCAGCAGAGGGACAGGAGAAGGGGGCTACACCTTC
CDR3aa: CATSRGTGEGGYTF

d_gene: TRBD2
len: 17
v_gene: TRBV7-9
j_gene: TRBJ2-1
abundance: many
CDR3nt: TGTGCCAGCAGCCTATTGACTAGCGGGACGGATTACAATGAGCAGTTCTTC
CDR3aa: CASSLLTSGTDYNEQFF

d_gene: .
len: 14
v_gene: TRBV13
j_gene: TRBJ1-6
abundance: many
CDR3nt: TGTGCCAGCAGCGGACAAAGCTATAATTCACCCCTCCACTTT
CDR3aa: CASSGQSYNSPLHF

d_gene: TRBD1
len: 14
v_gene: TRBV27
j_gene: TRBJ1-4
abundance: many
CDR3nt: TGTGCCAGCAGCAGGGGGGGAGTTAATGAAAAACTGTTTTTT
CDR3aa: CASSRGGVNEKLFF

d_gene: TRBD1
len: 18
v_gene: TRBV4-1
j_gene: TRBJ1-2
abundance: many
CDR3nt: TGCGCCAGCAGTCATTTCATCGTTGGACAGGAGATTAACTATGGCTACACCTTC
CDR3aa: CASSHFIVGQEINYGYTF

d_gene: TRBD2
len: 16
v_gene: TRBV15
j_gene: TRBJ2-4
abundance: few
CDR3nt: TGTGCCACCAGCAGAGTATTAGCGGGGGGGAAAAACATTCAGTACTTC
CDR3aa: CATSRVLAGGKNIQYF

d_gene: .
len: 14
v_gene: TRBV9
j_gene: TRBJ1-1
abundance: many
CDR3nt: TGTGCCAGCAGCGTAGATTACAGATCCACTGAAGCTTTCTTT
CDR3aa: CASSVDYRSTEAFF

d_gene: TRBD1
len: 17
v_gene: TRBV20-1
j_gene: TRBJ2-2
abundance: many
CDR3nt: TGCAGTGCTAGAGATGGACAGGGCAGTATATCGGTCGGGGAGCTGTTTTTT
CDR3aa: CSARDGQGSISVGELFF

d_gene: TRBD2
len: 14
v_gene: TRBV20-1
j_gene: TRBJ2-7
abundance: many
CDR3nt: TGCAGTGCTAGAGAGGTAGCGGGGGCCCACGAGCAGTACTTC
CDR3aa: CSAREVAGAHEQYF

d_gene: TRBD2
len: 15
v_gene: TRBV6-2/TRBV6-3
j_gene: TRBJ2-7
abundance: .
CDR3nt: TGTGCCAGCAGTTACCCCCGGGGGGGGCTCCACGAGCAGTACTTC
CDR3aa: CASSYPRGGLHEQYF

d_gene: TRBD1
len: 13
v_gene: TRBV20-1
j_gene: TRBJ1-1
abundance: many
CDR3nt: TGCAGTGCCCTCCGGGACAGGAACACTGAAGCTTTCTTT
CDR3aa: CSALRDRNTEAFF

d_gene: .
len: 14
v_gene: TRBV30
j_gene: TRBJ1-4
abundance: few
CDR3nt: TGTGCCTGGAGTGTACATCAGGGCGATGAAAAACTGTTTTTT
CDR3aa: CAWSVHQGDEKLFF

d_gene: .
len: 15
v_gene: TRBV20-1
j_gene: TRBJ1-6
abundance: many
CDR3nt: TGCAGTGCTAGAGAATCCGGGGTCCATAATTCACCCCTCCACTTT
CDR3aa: CSARESGVHNSPLHF

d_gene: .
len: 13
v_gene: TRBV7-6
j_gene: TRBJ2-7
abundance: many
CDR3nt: TGTGCCAGCAGCCCACCCGGTGGCTACGAGCAGTACTTC
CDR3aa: CASSPPGGYEQYF

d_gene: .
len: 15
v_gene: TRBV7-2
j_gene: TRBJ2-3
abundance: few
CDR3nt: TGTGCCAGCAGCTTAGTGGCGTCTAGCACAGATACGCAGTATTTT
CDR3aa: CASSLVASSTDTQYF

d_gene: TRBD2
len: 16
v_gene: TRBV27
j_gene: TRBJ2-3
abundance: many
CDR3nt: TGTGCCAGCAGTTCCCCGGGACTAGCGGGACCAGATACGCAGTATTTT
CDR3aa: CASSSPGLAGPDTQYF

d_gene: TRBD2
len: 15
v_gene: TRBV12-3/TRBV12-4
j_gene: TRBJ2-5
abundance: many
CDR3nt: TGTGCCAGCAGTTCTCGGACTAGAACCTCTGAGACCCAGTACTTC
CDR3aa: CASSSRTRTSETQYF

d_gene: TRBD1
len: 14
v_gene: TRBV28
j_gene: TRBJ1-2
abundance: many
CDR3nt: TGTGCCAGCAGTTCGGGGACAGCTAACTATGGCTACACCTTC
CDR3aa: CASSSGTANYGYTF

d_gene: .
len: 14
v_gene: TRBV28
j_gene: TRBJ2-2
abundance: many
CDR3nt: TGTGCCAGTGGACCAGGGGACGGCACCGGGGAGCTGTTTTTT
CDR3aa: CASGPGDGTGELFF

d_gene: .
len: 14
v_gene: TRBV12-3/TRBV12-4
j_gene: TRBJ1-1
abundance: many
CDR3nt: TGTGCCAGCATCCTTGGGACTGAGAACACTGAAGCTTTCTTT
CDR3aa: CASILGTENTEAFF

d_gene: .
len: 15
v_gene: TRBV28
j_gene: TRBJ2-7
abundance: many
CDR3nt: TGTGCCAGCAGTTTAAACCCCGGTAACTCCTACGAGCAGTACTTC
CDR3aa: CASSLNPGNSYEQYF

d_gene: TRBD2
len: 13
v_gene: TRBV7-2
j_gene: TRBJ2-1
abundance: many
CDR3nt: TGTGCCAGCAGCCCCGGACTAGCGGGACAAAAGTTCTTC
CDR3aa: CASSPGLAGQKFF